The entry below describes one T cell receptor beta chain. This sample was included in a study of shared clonotypes between healthy human individuals. Germline V lookup: CDR1 SQVTM, CDR2 ANQGSEA. The V gene lost 7 bases and the J gene lost 8 bases, with 15 bases spanning the gap. The CDR3 consists of 12 residues. Assay: immunoSEQ multiplex PCR; the TCRdb copy retains only in-frame clones and omits some. The sample has about a million clones; about 72% are singletons. This chain links TRBV29-1 with TRBJ2-1, with D perhaps matching TRBD2 (6 bases). Sequencing was carried out using memory CD4+ T cells from PBMCs. The subset: CD45RA-negative fraction. This TCR was sampled from a man between 18 and 29 years old in good health. Some clones in this sample may be carry-over from other donors' samples. The CDR3 loop reads CSAVRLVYEQFF. The DNA for the CDR3 is TGCAGCGCGGTAAGACTAGTATATGAGCAGTTCTTC.